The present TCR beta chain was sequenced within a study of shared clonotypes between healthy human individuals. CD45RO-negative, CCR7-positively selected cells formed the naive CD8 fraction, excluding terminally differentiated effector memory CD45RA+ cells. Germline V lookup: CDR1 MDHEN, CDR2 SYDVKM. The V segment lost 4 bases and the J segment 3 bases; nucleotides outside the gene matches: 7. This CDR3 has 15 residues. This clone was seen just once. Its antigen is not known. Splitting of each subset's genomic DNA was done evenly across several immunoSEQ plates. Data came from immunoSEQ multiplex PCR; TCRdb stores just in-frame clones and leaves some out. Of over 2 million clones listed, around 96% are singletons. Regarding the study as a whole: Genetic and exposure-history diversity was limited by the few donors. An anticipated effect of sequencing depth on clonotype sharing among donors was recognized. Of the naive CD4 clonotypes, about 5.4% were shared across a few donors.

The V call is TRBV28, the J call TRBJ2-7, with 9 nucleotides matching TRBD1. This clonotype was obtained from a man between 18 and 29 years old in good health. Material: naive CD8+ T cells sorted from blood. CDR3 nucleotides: TGTGCCAGCAGTTCAAGACAGGGGGTAGTCTACGAGCAGTACTTC. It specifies CASSSRQGVVYEQYF. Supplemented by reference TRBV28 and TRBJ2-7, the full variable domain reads DVKVTQSSRYLVKRTGEKVFLECVQDMDHENMFWYRQDPGLGLRLIYFSYDVKMKEKGDIPEGYSVSREKKERFSLILESASTNQTSMYLCASSSRQGVVYEQYFGPGTRLTVT.